The following is a T cell receptor beta chain sequence with its context. No antigen is known for it. Trimming shortened V by 2 bases and J by 0 bases, and 5 bases separated the two germline ends. This CDR3 is built from 15 residues. Germline CDR1 and CDR2: MNHEY and SVGEGT. The time point is: sample taken at primary tumor resection. Samples were donated by 72 untreated early-stage non-small cell lung cancer patients. Sequencing of whole RNA from tumor, nontumor lung or frozen PBMC involved no sorting. TCRdb re-called the 5' RACE reads with MiXCR, one entry per CDR3 protein. The sample lists 10,000 to 12,000 distinct CDR3 sequences; about 12% were seen once. These data belong to a study of spatial heterogeneity in lung cancer. Study at large: There were, on average, more than 9.5 raw-read appearances for each unique TCR and UMI combination.

Study results and limitations: Among tumor T cells, estimated coverage was approximately 7% for alpha chains and roughly 14% for beta chains. How many expanded intratumoral alpha and beta TCRs were present tracked the tumor mutation count, which was a count of nonsynonymous mutations.

This clonotype was sampled from a female donor with early-stage non-small cell lung cancer. The rearrangement uses TRBV6-2 or TRBV6-3 and TRBJ2-6; D is unclear. The material sequenced was lung tumor tissue, taken at surgery. The DNA of the CDR3 is TGTGCCAGCAGTTACGGCGACTCTGGGGCCAACGTCCTGACTTTC. Amino acids: CASSYGDSGANVLTF.